This TCR beta chain appears in the sequencing data of a study of Ad26.COV2.S vaccination and SARS-CoV-2 variants. Points on this clone: This CDR3 is also generated by other DNA sequences in the sample.

V dropped 3 bases and J dropped 6; count of bases not matched to a gene: 2. The CDR3 totals 13 residues. The germline CDR1 and CDR2 sequences are LGHNT and FRNRAP. TCRdb keeps only in-frame clones here, not all; method: immunoSEQ multiplex PCR. Counted here are roughly 700,000 clones, roughly 90% occurring once; the ten biggest clones make up over 1.3%. Regarding treatment: 19 received Ad26.COV2.S at low or high dose, single or two shots; several received placebo; per-sample allocation not given. Specimens were obtained on day 63 following the first vaccine or placebo injection. An adult donor aged 18-55 years was enrolled in Boston.

The sample in question was peripheral blood, obtained in a trial of Ad26.COV2.S vaccine versus placebo. The TCR sequence derives from a person aged 18-65 years who received the Ad26.COV2.S COVID-19 vaccine or a placebo. V gene TRBV12-5 combines with J gene TRBJ2-3; 8 bases align to TRBD2. The CDR3 DNA is TGTGCTAGTGGTTTAAGCGGGAGCGATACGCAGTATTTT. Encoded protein: CASGLSGSDTQYF.